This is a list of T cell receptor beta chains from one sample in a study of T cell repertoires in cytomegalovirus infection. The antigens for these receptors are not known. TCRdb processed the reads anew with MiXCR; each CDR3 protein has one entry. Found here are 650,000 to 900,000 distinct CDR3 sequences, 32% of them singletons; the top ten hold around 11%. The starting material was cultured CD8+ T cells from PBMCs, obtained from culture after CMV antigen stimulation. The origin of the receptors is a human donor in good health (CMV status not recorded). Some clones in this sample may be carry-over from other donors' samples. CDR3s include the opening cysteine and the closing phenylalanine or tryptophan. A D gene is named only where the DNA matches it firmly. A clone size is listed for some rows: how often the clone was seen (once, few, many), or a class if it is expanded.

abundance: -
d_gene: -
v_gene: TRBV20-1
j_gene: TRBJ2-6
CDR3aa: CSARDLHGGANVLTF
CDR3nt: TGCAGTGCTAGAGATCTCCATGGTGGGGCCAACGTCCTGACTTTC

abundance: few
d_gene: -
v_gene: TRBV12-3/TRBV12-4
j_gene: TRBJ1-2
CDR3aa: CASSFSPDNYGYTF
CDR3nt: TGTGCCAGCAGTTTTAGTCCGGACAACTATGGCTACACCTTC

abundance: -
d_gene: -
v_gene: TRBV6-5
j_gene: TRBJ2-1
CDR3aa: CASSYSGGGDEQFF
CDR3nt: TGTGCCAGCAGTTACTCGGGGGGCGGGGATGAGCAGTTCTTC

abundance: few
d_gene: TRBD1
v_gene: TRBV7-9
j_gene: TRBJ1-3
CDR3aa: CASADRAGNTIYF
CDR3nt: TGTGCCAGCGCGGACAGGGCTGGAAACACCATATATTTT

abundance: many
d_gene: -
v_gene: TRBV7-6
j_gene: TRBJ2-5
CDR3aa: CASSPGQETQYF
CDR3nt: TGTGCCAGCAGCCCGGGGCAGGAGACCCAGTACTTC

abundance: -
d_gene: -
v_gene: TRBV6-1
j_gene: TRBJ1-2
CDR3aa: CASSEGDSRDYNYGYTF
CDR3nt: TGTGCCAGCAGTGAAGGGGACTCACGAGATTATAACTATGGCTACACCTTC

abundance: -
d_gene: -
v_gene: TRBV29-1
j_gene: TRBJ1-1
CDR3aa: CSGGSEAFF
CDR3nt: TGCAGCGGGGGCTCTGAAGCTTTCTTT

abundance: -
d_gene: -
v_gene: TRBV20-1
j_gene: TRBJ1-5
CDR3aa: CSARPGDSYSNQPQHF
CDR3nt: TGCAGTGCTAGACCTGGAGATAGCTATAGCAATCAGCCCCAGCATTTT

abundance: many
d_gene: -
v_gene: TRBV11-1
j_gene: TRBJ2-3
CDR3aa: CASSSPGTSTDTQYF
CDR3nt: TGTGCCAGCAGCTCCCCCGGGACTAGCACAGATACGCAGTATTTT

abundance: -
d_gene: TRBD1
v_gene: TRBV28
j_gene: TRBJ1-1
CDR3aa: CASRHLSDRPSEAFF
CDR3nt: TGTGCCAGCCGCCACCTCTCGGACAGGCCTTCTGAAGCTTTCTTT

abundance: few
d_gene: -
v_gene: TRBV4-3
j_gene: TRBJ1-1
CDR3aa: CASSQDSSMNTEAFF
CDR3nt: TGCGCCAGCAGCCAAGACAGCAGCATGAACACTGAAGCTTTCTTT

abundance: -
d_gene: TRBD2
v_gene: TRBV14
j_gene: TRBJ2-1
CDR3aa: CASSPMDLAGGTLSYNEQFF
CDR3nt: TGTGCCAGCAGCCCCATGGATCTAGCGGGGGGGACATTATCCTACAATGAGCAGTTCTTC

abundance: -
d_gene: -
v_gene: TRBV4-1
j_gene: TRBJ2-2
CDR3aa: CASSHSRANTGELFF
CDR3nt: TGCGCCAGCAGCCACTCCAGGGCGAACACCGGGGAGCTGTTTTTT

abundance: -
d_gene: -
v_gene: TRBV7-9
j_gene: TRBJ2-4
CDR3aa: CASSMVGGKNIQYF
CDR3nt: TGTGCCAGCAGTATGGTGGGTGGCAAAAACATTCAGTACTTC

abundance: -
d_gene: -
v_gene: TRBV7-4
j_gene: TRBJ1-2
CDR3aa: CVSSLARRESGGYTF
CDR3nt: TGTGTCAGCAGCTTAGCCCGGAGGGAATCGGGCGGCTACACCTTC